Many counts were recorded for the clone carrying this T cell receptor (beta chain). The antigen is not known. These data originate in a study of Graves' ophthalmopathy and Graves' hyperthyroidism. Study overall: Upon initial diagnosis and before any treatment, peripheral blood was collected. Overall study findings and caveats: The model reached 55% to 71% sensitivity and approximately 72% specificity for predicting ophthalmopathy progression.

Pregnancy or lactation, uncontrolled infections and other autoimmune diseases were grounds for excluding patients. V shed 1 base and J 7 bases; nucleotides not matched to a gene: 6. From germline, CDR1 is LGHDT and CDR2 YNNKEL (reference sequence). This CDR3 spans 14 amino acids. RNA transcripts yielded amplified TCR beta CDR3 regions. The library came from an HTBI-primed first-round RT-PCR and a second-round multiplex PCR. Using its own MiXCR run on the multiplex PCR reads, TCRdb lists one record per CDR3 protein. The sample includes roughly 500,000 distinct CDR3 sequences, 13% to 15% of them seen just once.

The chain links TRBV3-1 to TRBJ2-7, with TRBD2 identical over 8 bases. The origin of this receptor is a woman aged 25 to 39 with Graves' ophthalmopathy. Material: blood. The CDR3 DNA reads TGTGCCAGCAGCCAAGCGGGAGGGCCGGAGGAGCAGTACTTC. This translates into CASSQAGGPEEQYF.